Here is one T cell receptor (beta chain) with its context. The V and J ends lost 6 bases and 2 bases respectively, with 25 bases between them. The CDR3 length is 18 residues. Germline V CDR1 and CDR2: ENHRY, SYGVKD. The data were taken from a study of control samples from healthy donors and cancer patients. Some clones are missing from TCRdb's copy, which holds only in-frame ones; the method was immunoSEQ multiplex PCR. Of about 69,000 clones in the sample, around nine tenths were seen once. The specimen sequenced was PBMCs. The receptor was isolated from a man in his 60s with lung cancer. V is TRBV10-3 and J is TRBJ1-2, with D uncertain. CDR3 sequence reads: CAISERTFGVQRNYGYTF. CDR3 nucleotide sequence: TGTGCCATCAGCGAACGTACTTTCGGGGTCCAGAGGAACTATGGCTACACCTTC.